The clone carrying this TCR beta chain was counted between two and nine times. Germline V lookup: CDR1 LGHNA, CDR2 YNFKEQ. The CDR3 is made up of 16 amino acids. With V trimmed by 1 base and J by 8 bases, 7 bases remained unmatched. This sample is part of a study of blood T cell repertoires in COVID-19. Original handling: Amplifying reference gene primers gave estimates of nucleated cell counts. TCRdb's copy holds only in-frame clones and misses some; the assay was immunoSEQ multiplex PCR. V, J and clone size are taken as reported in that table, and D and trimming were inferred from the DNA itself. Among some 48,000 clones listed, around 84% were seen once.

The chain couples TRBV4-2 to TRBJ1-4; 10 bases are shared with TRBD1. What was sequenced was peripheral blood. The source of this sequence is a human donor in a cohort sampled during active COVID-19. CDR3 nucleotide sequence: TGTGCCAGCAGCCAAGGGGGTGGGACAGGGGACGAAAAACTGTTTTTT. Its protein is CASSQGGGTGDEKLFF.